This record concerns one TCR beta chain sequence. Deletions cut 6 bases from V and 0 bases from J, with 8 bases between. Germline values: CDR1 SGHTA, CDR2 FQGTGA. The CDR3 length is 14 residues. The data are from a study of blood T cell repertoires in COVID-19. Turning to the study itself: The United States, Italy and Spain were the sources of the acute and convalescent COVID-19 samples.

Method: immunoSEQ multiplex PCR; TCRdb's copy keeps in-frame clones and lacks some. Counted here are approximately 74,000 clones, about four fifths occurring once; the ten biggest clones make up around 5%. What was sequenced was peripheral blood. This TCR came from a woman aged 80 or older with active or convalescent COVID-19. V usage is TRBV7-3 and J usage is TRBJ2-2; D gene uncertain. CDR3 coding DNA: TGTGCCAGCAGGAAAGCGTCGAACACCGGGGAGCTGTTTTTT. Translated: CASRKASNTGELFF.